A selection of T cell receptor beta chains follows, all from one sample in a study of CD8 T cells in Susac syndrome. TCRdb called the immunoSEQ multiplex PCR reads again in MiXCR, with one record for every CDR3 protein. The table lists under 200,000 distinct CDR3 sequences, around 95% of them singletons, with around 0.1% in the top ten. What was sequenced was CD4+ T cells from PBMCs. The source is a human donor with Susac syndrome. The CDR3 runs from the conserved cysteine through the conserved F or W. The D gene is left open where the match is weak. Size values are once, few and many counts, or a class for expanded clones, and some rows have none.

D gene	clone size	V gene	J gene	CDR3 DNA	CDR3 protein
TRBD1	.	TRBV20-1	TRBJ2-7	TGCAGTGCCACAGGGGGCGCGTCCTACGAGCAGTACTTC	CSATGGASYEQYF
.	.	TRBV12-3/TRBV12-4	TRBJ1-2	TGTGCCAGCAGTTTTCAGTGGTCCGGCTATGGCTACACCTTC	CASSFQWSGYGYTF
.	.	TRBV2	TRBJ1-1	TGTGCCAGCAGTTACCAGTCTGAAGCTTTCTTT	CASSYQSEAFF
.	.	TRBV9	TRBJ1-2	TGTGCCAGCAGCGTAGTTGGTAACTATGGCTACACCTTC	CASSVVGNYGYTF
.	.	TRBV12-3/TRBV12-4	TRBJ2-3	TGTGCCAGCAGTCCCCGAACCCGAAGGACGACGTATTTT	CASSPRTRRTTYF
TRBD1	.	TRBV20-1	TRBJ1-5	TGCAGTGCTAGATCTGGGGGGACAGGGCGCAATCAGCCCCAGCATTTT	CSARSGGTGRNQPQHF
.	.	TRBV29-1	TRBJ1-4	TGCAGCGTTGGTAAAGCTAATGAAAAACTGTTTTTT	CSVGKANEKLFF
TRBD1	once	TRBV29-1	TRBJ1-2	TGCAGCGTTGACCCCCCTCCCTACAGGGGGCGTAGGGATGGCTACACCTTC	CSVDPPPYRGRRDGYTF
TRBD1	.	TRBV7-9	TRBJ2-4	TGTGCCAGCAGCCCGGGACAGGGGGGGGACATTCAGTACTTC	CASSPGQGGDIQYF
.	.	TRBV11-2	TRBJ2-3	TGTGCCAGCAGGCTGTCCCTCTCGAGCGACCGAACGCAGTATTTT	CASRLSLSSDRTQYF
.	.	TRBV30	TRBJ2-7	TGTGCCTGGAGTCCGGGGCCCTACGAGCAGTACTTC	CAWSPGPYEQYF
.	.	TRBV5-6	TRBJ2-7	TGTGCCAGCAGCTTGGACAGGGAATACGAGCAGTACTTC	CASSLDREYEQYF
.	.	TRBV5-4	TRBJ2-1	TGTGCCAGCAGCTCGACGGGTACGGTTAGCTCCTACAATGAGCAGTTCTTC	CASSSTGTVSSYNEQFF
.	.	TRBV5-6	TRBJ2-2	TGTGCCAGCAGCTTGTCTGAGGAGCTGTTTTTT	CASSLSEELFF
.	.	TRBV9	TRBJ1-2	TGTGCCAGCAGCGTAGCTCCCCAACGGGTTGGCTACACCTTC	CASSVAPQRVGYTF
TRBD2	.	TRBV11-1	TRBJ2-1	TGTGCCAGCAGCACTGTAGCGGGAGTAAGCTCCTACAATGAGCAGTTCTTC	CASSTVAGVSSYNEQFF
.	once	TRBV19	TRBJ1-5	TGTGCCAGTACCCACGCCAATAATCAGCCCCAGCATTTT	CASTHANNQPQHF
.	.	TRBV30	TRBJ2-6	TGTGCCTGTACCGACAGGAAGAGGGGGGCCAACGTCCTGACTTTC	CACTDRKRGANVLTF
.	.	TRBV12-5	TRBJ2-7	TGTGCTAGTGGTTTGGCCGACGGGTGGGGCCTAACATCCTACGAGCAGTACTTC	CASGLADGWGLTSYEQYF
.	.	TRBV12-3/TRBV12-4	TRBJ1-2	TGTGCCAGCAGCCGGAACTATGGCTACACCTTC	CASSRNYGYTF
.	.	TRBV19	TRBJ2-1	TGTGCCAGTAGTATAGCCCGGGAGCAGTTCTTC	CASSIAREQFF
.	once	TRBV11-2	TRBJ1-2	TGTGCCAGCAGCCATGGGCCCACCGACGTTTACAGGCACTATGGCTACACCTTC	CASSHGPTDVYRHYGYTF
.	.	TRBV19	TRBJ2-6	TGTGCCAGTAGCCCCGTGGAGGGATTCTCTGGGGCCAACGTCCTGACTTTC	CASSPVEGFSGANVLTF
.	.	TRBV6-5	TRBJ2-7	TGTGCCAGCAGTTACTCGAGTCAGGGCGGACGCTACGAGCAGTACTTC	CASSYSSQGGRYEQYF
.	.	TRBV7-3	TRBJ1-1	TGTGCCAGCAGTCGCCCAGGGGCGTTGAACACTGAAGCTTTCTTT	CASSRPGALNTEAFF
.	.	TRBV2	TRBJ1-1	TGTGCCAGCAGACTTAATTGGAACACTGAAGCTTTCTTT	CASRLNWNTEAFF
TRBD2	.	TRBV20-1	TRBJ2-1	TGCAGTGCTAGGTTACTAGCGCGGGACTACAATGAGCAGTTCTTC	CSARLLARDYNEQFF
.	.	TRBV6-5	TRBJ2-2	TGTGCCAGCAGTGCCAGGGTCGGGGAGCTGTTTTTT	CASSARVGELFF
TRBD2	.	TRBV29-1	TRBJ2-1	TGCAGCGCCCCACTAGCGGGGGTAAATGAGCAGTTCTTC	CSAPLAGVNEQFF
TRBD1	.	TRBV29-1	TRBJ1-4	TGCAGCGTGGCCCTCTTTTCCGGGACAGGTGATGAAAAACTGTTTTTT	CSVALFSGTGDEKLFF
.	.	TRBV7-3	TRBJ2-3	TGTGCCAGCAGCTTAAGCCCTGCAGGAGATACGCAGTATTTT	CASSLSPAGDTQYF
.	.	TRBV25-1	TRBJ2-2	TGTGCCAGCACCGAGGGGATAAAATCCGGGGAGCTGTTTTTT	CASTEGIKSGELFF
TRBD1	.	TRBV12-3/TRBV12-4	TRBJ1-6	TGTGCCAGCAGTTTAGCGACAGGGGTTGGCGGTTCACCCCTCCACTTT	CASSLATGVGGSPLHF
.	.	TRBV9	TRBJ1-2	TGTGCCAGCCACGAGGGGTCACGGGGCTACACCTTC	CASHEGSRGYTF
TRBD2	.	TRBV3-1	TRBJ2-3	TGTGCCAGCAGCCAAGAAAGGACTAGCGGGATAGCCACAGATACGCAGTATTTT	CASSQERTSGIATDTQYF
.	.	TRBV2	TRBJ1-1	TGTGCCAGCAGGGGCCAACCCTTGGTACCTGAAGCTTTCTTT	CASRGQPLVPEAFF
.	.	TRBV7-9	TRBJ1-6	TGTGCCAGCAGGCCAGGGGAAGGCGATTCACCCCTCCACTTT	CASRPGEGDSPLHF
TRBD1	once	TRBV30	TRBJ1-2	TGTGCCTGCCCGCCTAGGGGACAGGGAACCTATGGCTACACCTTC	CACPPRGQGTYGYTF
TRBD1	.	TRBV12-3/TRBV12-4	TRBJ2-5	TGTGCCAGCAGTCTCCGGGACAGAGAGACCCAGTACTTC	CASSLRDRETQYF
.	once	TRBV4-2	TRBJ1-1	TGTGCCAGCAGCCAAGCCTCGGCCGGGCACACTTTCTTT	CASSQASAGHTFF
.	.	TRBV20-1	TRBJ2-7	TGCAGTGCTACCGGACAGTCCTACGAGCAGTACTTC	CSATGQSYEQYF
TRBD2	.	TRBV3-1	TRBJ2-1	TGTGCCAGCAGCTCGCGGACTAGCGGAAATGAGCAGTTCTTC	CASSSRTSGNEQFF
.	.	TRBV21-1	TRBJ2-5	TGTGCCAGCAGACCCAGGTGGTGGGAGACCCAGTACTTC	CASRPRWWETQYF
.	.	TRBV6-2/TRBV6-3	TRBJ2-1	TGTGCCAGCAGAACCATTAGGGGGGGATATTACAATGAGCAGTTCTTC	CASRTIRGGYYNEQFF
.	.	TRBV21-1	TRBJ1-1	TGTGCCAGCAGCAAAGGCTACCCAGGGAGCATGAACACTGAAGCTTTCTTT	CASSKGYPGSMNTEAFF
.	.	TRBV30	TRBJ2-7	TGTGCCTGGACCGCAGGGGGGTACGAGCAGTACTTC	CAWTAGGYEQYF
.	.	TRBV15	TRBJ2-3	TGTGCCACCAGCAGACGAGGGGGGCTCGGCGGAGATACGCAGTATTTT	CATSRRGGLGGDTQYF
.	.	TRBV20-1	TRBJ1-5	TGCAGTGGAAGAGAGACTAGCAATCAGCCCCAGCATTTT	CSGRETSNQPQHF
TRBD2	once	TRBV9	TRBJ2-7	TGTGCCAGCAGCGAGGGACTAGACTCTACCTACGAGCAGTACTTC	CASSEGLDSTYEQYF
TRBD2	.	TRBV5-1	TRBJ2-1	TGCGCCAGCAGCCCCGGACTAGCGGGGGGGGCAAACAATGAGCAGTTCTTC	CASSPGLAGGANNEQFF
.	.	TRBV29-1	TRBJ1-1	TGCAGCGTTGGTCAGGGCGCGGGGCAAGCTGAAGCTTTCTTT	CSVGQGAGQAEAFF
.	.	TRBV5-1	TRBJ2-1	TGCGCCAGCAGCACAGGGTACAATGAGCAGTTCTTC	CASSTGYNEQFF
.	.	TRBV12-3/TRBV12-4	TRBJ2-1	TGTGCCAGCATCTTGGGGCAGGGCTCCTACAATGAGCAGTTCTTC	CASILGQGSYNEQFF
.	.	TRBV28	TRBJ2-7	TGTGCCAGCAGTCTGACAAGGTACGAGCAGTACTTC	CASSLTRYEQYF
TRBD2	.	TRBV20-1	TRBJ2-2	TGCAGTGCCGCGAGGAGGACTAGACCTAACACCGGGGAGCTGTTTTTT	CSAARRTRPNTGELFF
.	.	TRBV4-2	TRBJ2-2	TGTGCCAGCAGCCAAGTAAGACTATTGAACACCGGGGAGCTGTTTTTT	CASSQVRLLNTGELFF
.	.	TRBV18	TRBJ1-1	TGTGCCAGCTCACCAGGAGGGACGCACAACACTGAAGCTTTCTTT	CASSPGGTHNTEAFF